Listed here are 18 T cell receptor beta chains from one sample, sequenced in a study of lymphopenia after photon versus proton radiotherapy. The method was immunoSEQ multiplex PCR; TCRdb's version includes in-frame clones alone and lacks a portion of them. Among under 30,000 clones, roughly 90% were seen once, and the ten largest hold approximately 19%. Sequenced here: peripheral blood, sampled from a patient treated with photon-based radiotherapy. The receptor source for this set is a man aged 50-60 years with gastric cancer.

This clone was seen once. The J gene is TRBJ2-2, the V gene TRBV11-2, with D perhaps TRBD1 or TRBD2 (6 bases each). Per germline, CDR1 SGHAT and CDR2 FQNNGV. Trimming took 4 bases from V and 3 from J, leaving 15 bases between them. The CDR3 is made up of 16 amino acids. The CDR3 nucleotides are TGTGCCAGCAGCTCCGGGGGCCGGCGTGACACCGGGGAGCTGTTTTTT. It is translated as CASSSGGRRDTGELFF.

The chain uses TRBV29-1 and TRBJ2-5, with 9 positions matching TRBD1. V dropped 2 bases and J dropped 7; count of bases not matched to a gene: 11. Germline V lookup: CDR1 SQVTM, CDR2 ANQGSEA. The CDR3 has 15 amino acids. CDR3: CSVETGDRVMGTQYF. CDR3 sequence (DNA): TGCAGCGTTGAAACTGGGGACAGGGTAATGGGGACCCAGTACTTC.

This clone was seen a few times. The genes are TRBV7-2 and TRBJ2-7; TRBD2 matches at 7 bases. V was pared by 1 base and J by 0 bases, with 3 bases of the junction left unmatched. Germline-derived CDR1 and CDR2 are SGHTA and FQGNSA. This CDR3 comprises 15 residues. The CDR3 DNA reads as TGTGCCAGCAGCTTAGGGGGGGGAACCTCCTACGAGCAGTACTTC. Translating it yields CASSLGGGTSYEQYF.

The chain links TRBV29-1 to TRBJ2-5; D call uncertain. Trimming pared 7 bases from V and 1 base from J, leaving 10 bases between. Germline V gives CDR1 SQVTM, CDR2 ANQGSEA. CDR3 size: 12 residues. Written as DNA, the CDR3 is TGCAGCGCCTTACCTAGCCAAGAGACCCAGTACTTC. It specifies CSALPSQETQYF. Looking up the rest from reference TRBV29-1 and TRBJ2-5 gives the full variable domain: SAVISQKPSRDICQRGTSLTIQCQVDSQVTMMFWYRQQPGQSLTLIATANQGSEATYESGFVIDKFPISRPNLTFSTLTVSNMSPEDSSIYLCSALPSQETQYFGPGTRLLVL.

The chain has TRBV18 and TRBJ1-4, with no clear D. This CDR3 comprises 12 residues. Per germline, CDR1 KGHSH and CDR2 LQKENI. With 6 bases removed from V and 6 bases from J, the gap between germline ends came to 8 bases. CDR3 DNA sequence: TGTGCCAGCTCCCCTGGGGATGAAAAACTGTTTTTT. Amino acids: CASSPGDEKLFF.

J is TRBJ2-3 and V is TRBV10-3; D may be TRBD1 (5 bases). With 0 bases removed from V and 1 base from J, the gap between germline ends came to 5 bases. CDR3 size: 14 residues. Germline V gives CDR1 ENHRY, CDR2 SYGVKD. CDR3 protein: CAISESGRTDTQYF. The CDR3 DNA sequence: TGTGCCATCAGTGAGTCGGGGCGCACAGATACGCAGTATTTT.

The rearrangement uses TRBV2 and TRBJ1-1, with 7 bases matching TRBD1. Per germline, CDR1 SNHLY and CDR2 FYNNEI. The CDR3 is 14 residues long. Trimming cost V 6 bases and J 7 bases; bases outside gene matches: 11. The CDR3 spells CASSADRARFEAFF. The DNA of the CDR3 is TGTGCCAGCAGCGCCGACAGGGCTCGATTTGAAGCTTTCTTT.

DNA for the CDR3: TGTGCCAGCAGCGAAAGACAGGTTTTGAACACCGGGGAGCTGTTTTTT. It specifies CASSERQVLNTGELFF. This chain links TRBV7-6 with TRBJ2-2, with D possibly TRBD1 on 6 matching bases. Trimming stripped 5 bases from V and 1 base from J, with 14 bases between. The CDR3 runs to 16 residues. Germline lookup yields CDR1 SGHVS and CDR2 FNYEAQ.

The V gene is TRBV28, the J gene TRBJ2-6; TRBD1 matches 10 bases. The CDR3 consists of 20 residues. The ends lost 5 bases at V and 2 bases at J; junction bases unmatched: 15. Germline CDR1 is MDHEN and CDR2 is SYDVKM. The CDR3 DNA sequence: TGTGCCAGCAGTACGAGAGCGACGGGACAGGGGTTTCCTGGGGCCAACGTCCTGACTTTC. Residues: CASSTRATGQGFPGANVLTF.

Only one count was recorded for this clone. This chain connects TRBV7-3 to TRBJ2-2; the D gene could be TRBD1 or TRBD2 (5 bases each). The V end lost 3 bases, the J end lost 0 bases, and 8 bases lay between the germline ends. The CDR3 loop spans 15 amino acids. Germline CDR1 is SGHTA and CDR2 is FQGTGA. CDR3 sequence reads: CASSFLGANTGELFF. The CDR3 coding sequence is TGTGCCAGCAGCTTTTTGGGGGCGAACACCGGGGAGCTGTTTTTT.

The chain carries TRBV14 and TRBJ2-7; 13 positions agree with TRBD2. The CDR3 loop spans 15 amino acids. V dropped 0 bases and J dropped 9; count of bases not matched to a gene: 5. Germline V gene lookup returns CDR1 SGHDN and CDR2 FVKESK. The CDR3 reads CASSQEGLAGVVQYF. For the CDR3, the DNA is TGTGCCAGCAGCCAAGAAGGACTAGCGGGGGTTGTGCAGTACTTC.

The V call is TRBV4-1, the J call TRBJ2-5; D is unclear. The CDR3 totals 14 residues. CDR1 MGHRA and CDR2 YSYEKL come from the germline V gene. V was shortened by 4 bases and J by 6 bases, with 15 bases between the two germline ends. The chain's CDR3 is CASSPHSGPKTQYF. DNA for the CDR3: TGCGCCAGCAGCCCCCATTCAGGCCCTAAGACCCAGTACTTC.

The chain uses TRBV4-1 and TRBJ1-5; D is uncertain. Germline CDR1 and CDR2: MGHRA and YSYEKL. With 1 base removed from V and 5 bases from J, the gap between germline ends came to 12 bases. The CDR3 spans 15 residues. The CDR3 is CASSQGEAAYQPQHF. The CDR3 coding sequence is TGCGCCAGCAGCCAAGGAGAGGCCGCCTATCAGCCCCAGCATTTT.

This chain joins TRBV19 and TRBJ2-3; 7 bases align to TRBD1. V dropped 8 bases and J dropped 4; count of bases not matched to a gene: 9. The length of the CDR3 is 14 residues. Germline V gene sequence: CDR1 LNHDA, CDR2 SQIVND (reference sequence). Written as DNA, the CDR3 is TGTGCCAGTGAGGGTCCAGGGGGAGCAGATACGCAGTATTTT. It codes for CASEGPGGADTQYF.

The chain carries TRBV10-3 and TRBJ2-7; 8 nucleotides align to TRBD1. This CDR3 is built from 14 residues. From germline, CDR1 is ENHRY and CDR2 SYGVKD. The junction had 5 bases not matched to a gene; V was cut back by 3 bases and J by 4 bases. CDR3 sequence (DNA): TGTGCCATCAGTGACCGCGACAGGGGTTACGAGCAGTACTTC. It codes for CAISDRDRGYEQYF.

The chain has TRBV5-1 and TRBJ2-7; TRBD1 aligns across 9 bases. Trimming removed 0 bases from V and 6 bases from J; junction bases left unmatched: 10. Looked up from germline, CDR1 is SGHRS and CDR2 is YFSETQ. The CDR3 has 16 residues. DNA for the CDR3: TGCGCCAGCAGCTTGGGAATGGGGACAGGGAAGGGCGAGCAGTACTTC. This translates into CASSLGMGTGKGEQYF.

This chain connects TRBV10-3 to TRBJ2-7, with TRBD2 as a possible D gene (6 bases). The CDR3 consists of 14 residues. V was clipped by 3 bases and J by 0 bases, with 9 bases between them. CDR1 is ENHRY, CDR2 SYGVKD, per germline. CDR3 nucleotide sequence: TGTGCCATCAGTGATATTAGCGGCTCCTACGAGCAGTACTTC. Its protein is CAISDISGSYEQYF.

This chain joins TRBV11-1 and TRBJ2-5; D not resolved. Trimming pared 6 bases from V and 4 bases from J, leaving 9 bases between. The CDR3 covers 12 residues. CDR1 is SGHAT, CDR2 FQDESV, per germline (reference sequence). CDR3 loop: CASSSWGETQYF. The CDR3 DNA is TGTGCCAGCAGTTCATGGGGAGAGACCCAGTACTTC.